The clone carrying this TCR beta chain showed up just a few times. The antigen is not known. Germline V CDR1 and CDR2: MGHRA, YSYEKL. J gave up 5 bases and V 2 bases, and 13 bases lay outside the gene matches. The CDR3 sequence is 17 residues long. This sample's time point: week 3, after first cycle of checkpoint inhibitor. Immune-effector memory T cells were defined as CD3+ CD4- CD8+ CD45RA- CD45RO-high CD27- CCR7-. Samples come from before therapy and from week 3 after the first blockade cycle. Disease control meant complete response, partial response or stable disease at 12 weeks. No patient had earlier systemic cancer treatment, concurrent immunosuppressants, or another active cancer. The data belong to a study of blood T cell dynamics during melanoma immunotherapy. Background on the study: Patients with metastatic melanoma got pembrolizumab or nivolumab-ipilimumab as first-line care.

Generated by immunoSEQ multiplex PCR, the TCRdb table keeps only in-frame clones and is missing some. The data show about 2,000 clones, 76% seen once. Findings and caveats of the study: The most clonal sorted CD8+ subset, immune-effector cells, was closest to cell-free DNA CDR3 sequences.

This material consisted of CD8+ T cells from blood, taken from a patient treated with checkpoint blockade. The V gene is TRBV4-1, the J gene TRBJ2-5; 8 nucleotides align to TRBD2. This receptor was taken from a human donor with melanoma. The CDR3 region has the DNA TGCGCCAGCAGCCAAAGGGTGACTAGCGAGTTGGGGGAGACCCAGTACTTC. Translation: CASSQRVTSELGETQYF.